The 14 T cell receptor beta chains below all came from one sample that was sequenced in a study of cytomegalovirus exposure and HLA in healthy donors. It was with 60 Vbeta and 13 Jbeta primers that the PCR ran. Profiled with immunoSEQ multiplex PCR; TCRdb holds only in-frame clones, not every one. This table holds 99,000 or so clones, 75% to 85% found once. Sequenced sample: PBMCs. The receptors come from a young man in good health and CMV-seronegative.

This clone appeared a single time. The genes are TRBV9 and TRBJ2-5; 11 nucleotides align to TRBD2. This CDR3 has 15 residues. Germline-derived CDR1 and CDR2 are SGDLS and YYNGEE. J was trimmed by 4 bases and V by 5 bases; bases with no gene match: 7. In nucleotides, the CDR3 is TGTGCCAGCAGTGCCGGACTAGCGGGTGTAGAGACCCAGTACTTC. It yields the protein CASSAGLAGVETQYF.

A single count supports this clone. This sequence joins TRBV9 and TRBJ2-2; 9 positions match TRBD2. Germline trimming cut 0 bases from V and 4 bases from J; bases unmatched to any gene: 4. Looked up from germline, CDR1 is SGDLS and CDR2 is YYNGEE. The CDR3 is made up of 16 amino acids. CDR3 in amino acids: CASSVVGSGGTGELFF. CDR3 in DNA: TGTGCCAGCAGCGTAGTGGGTAGCGGGGGCACCGGGGAGCTGTTTTTT.

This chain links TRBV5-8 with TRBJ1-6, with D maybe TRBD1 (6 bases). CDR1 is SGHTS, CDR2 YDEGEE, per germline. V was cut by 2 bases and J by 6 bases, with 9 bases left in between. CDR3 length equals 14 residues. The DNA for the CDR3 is TGTGCCAGCAGCTTTCGACAGGTTAATTCACCCCTCCACTTT. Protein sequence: CASSFRQVNSPLHF.

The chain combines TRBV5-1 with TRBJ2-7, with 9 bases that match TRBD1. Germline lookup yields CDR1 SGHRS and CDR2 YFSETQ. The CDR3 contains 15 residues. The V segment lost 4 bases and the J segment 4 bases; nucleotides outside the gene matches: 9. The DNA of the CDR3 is TGCGCCAGCAGCCCCGGACAGGGGATTCCTTACGAGCAGTACTTC. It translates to CASSPGQGIPYEQYF.

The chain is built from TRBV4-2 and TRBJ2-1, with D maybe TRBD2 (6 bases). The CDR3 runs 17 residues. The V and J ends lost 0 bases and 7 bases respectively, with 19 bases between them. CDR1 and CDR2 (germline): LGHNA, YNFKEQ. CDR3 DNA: TGTGCCAGCAGCCAAGATTTCGGGGGTACCTCTAGTAATGAGCAGTTCTTC. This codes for CASSQDFGGTSSNEQFF.

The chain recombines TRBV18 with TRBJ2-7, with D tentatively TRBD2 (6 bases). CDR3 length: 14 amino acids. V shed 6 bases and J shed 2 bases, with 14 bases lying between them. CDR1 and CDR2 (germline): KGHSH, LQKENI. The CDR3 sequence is CASSRDQPPYEQYF. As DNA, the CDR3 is TGTGCCAGCTCGCGGGACCAACCTCCCTACGAGCAGTACTTC.

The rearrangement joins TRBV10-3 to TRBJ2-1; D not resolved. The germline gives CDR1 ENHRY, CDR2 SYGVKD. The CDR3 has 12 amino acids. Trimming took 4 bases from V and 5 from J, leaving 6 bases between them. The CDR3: CAISGLDNEQFF. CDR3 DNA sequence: TGTGCCATCAGTGGGCTAGACAATGAGCAGTTCTTC.

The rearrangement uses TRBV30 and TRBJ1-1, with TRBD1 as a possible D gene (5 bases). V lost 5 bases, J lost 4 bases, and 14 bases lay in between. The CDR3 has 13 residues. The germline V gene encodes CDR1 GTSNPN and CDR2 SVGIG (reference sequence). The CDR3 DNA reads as TGTGCCTGGGTATTAATAAGGGGCACTGAAGCTTTCTTT. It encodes CAWVLIRGTEAFF.

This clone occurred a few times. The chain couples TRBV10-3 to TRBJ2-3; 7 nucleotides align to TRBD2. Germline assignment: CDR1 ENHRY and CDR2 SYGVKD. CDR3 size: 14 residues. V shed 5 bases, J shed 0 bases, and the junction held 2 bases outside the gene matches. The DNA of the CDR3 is TGTGCCATCAGTAGCGGGGAAAGCACAGATACGCAGTATTTT. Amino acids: CAISSGESTDTQYF.

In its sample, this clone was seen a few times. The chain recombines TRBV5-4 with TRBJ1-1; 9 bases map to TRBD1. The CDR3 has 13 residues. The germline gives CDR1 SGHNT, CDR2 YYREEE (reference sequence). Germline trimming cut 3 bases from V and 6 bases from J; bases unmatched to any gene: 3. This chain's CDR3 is CASSSGQGSEAFF. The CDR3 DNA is TGTGCCAGCAGCTCCGGACAGGGGTCTGAAGCTTTCTTT.

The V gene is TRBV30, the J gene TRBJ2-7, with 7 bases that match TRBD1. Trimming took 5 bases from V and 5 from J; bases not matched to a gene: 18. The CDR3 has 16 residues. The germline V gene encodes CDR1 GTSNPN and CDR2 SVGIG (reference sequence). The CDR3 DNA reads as TGTGCCTGGCGGCGTCAGGACAGGATAAAGGTGGACGAGCAGTACTTC. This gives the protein CAWRRQDRIKVDEQYF.

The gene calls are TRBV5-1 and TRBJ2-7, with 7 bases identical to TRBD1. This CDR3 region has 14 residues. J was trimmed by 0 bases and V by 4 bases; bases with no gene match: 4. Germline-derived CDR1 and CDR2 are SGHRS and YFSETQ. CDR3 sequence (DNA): TGCGCCAGCAGCCAAAGACAGGGCTCCTACGAGCAGTACTTC. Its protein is CASSQRQGSYEQYF.

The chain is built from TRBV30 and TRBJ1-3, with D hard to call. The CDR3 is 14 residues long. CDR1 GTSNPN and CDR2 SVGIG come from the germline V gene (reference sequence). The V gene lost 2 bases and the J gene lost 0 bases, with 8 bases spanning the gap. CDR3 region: CAWSFTASGNTIYF. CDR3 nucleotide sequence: TGTGCCTGGAGTTTCACAGCCTCTGGAAACACCATATATTTT.

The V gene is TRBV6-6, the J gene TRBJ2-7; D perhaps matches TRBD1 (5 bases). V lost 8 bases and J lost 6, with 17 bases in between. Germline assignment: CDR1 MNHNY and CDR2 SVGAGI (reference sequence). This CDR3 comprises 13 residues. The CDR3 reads CASRGAGSSEQYF. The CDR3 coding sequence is TGTGCCAGCCGCGGAGCAGGGTCGTCCGAGCAGTACTTC.